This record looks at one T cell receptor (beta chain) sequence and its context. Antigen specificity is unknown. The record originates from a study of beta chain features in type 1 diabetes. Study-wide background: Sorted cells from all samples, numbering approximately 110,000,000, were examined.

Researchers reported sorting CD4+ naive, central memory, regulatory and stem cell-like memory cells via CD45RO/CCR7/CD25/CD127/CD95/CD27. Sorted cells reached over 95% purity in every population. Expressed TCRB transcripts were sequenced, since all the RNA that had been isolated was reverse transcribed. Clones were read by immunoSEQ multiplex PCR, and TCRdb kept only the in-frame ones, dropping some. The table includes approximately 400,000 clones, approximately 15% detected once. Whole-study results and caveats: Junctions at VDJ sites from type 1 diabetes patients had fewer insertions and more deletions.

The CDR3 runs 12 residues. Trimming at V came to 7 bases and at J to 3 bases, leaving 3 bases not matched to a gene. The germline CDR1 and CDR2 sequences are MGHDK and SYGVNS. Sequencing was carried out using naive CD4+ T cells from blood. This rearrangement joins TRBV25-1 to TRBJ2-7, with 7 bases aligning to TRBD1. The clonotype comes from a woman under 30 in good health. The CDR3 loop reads CASTDRDYEQYF. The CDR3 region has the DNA TGTGCCAGCACCGACAGGGACTACGAGCAGTACTTC.